This TCR beta chain stems from a study of OX40 agonist ivuxolimab in advanced cancers. Broader study findings: The mean number of expanded clones was higher in CD8+ T cells than in CD4+. Low normalized clonal expansion also occurred in some nonresponding patients.

To note about this clone: Antigen unknown.

Generated by immunoSEQ multiplex PCR, the TCRdb table keeps only in-frame clones and is missing some. In the table there are 70,000 to 95,000 clones, about 95% of which are singletons. Germline CDR1 and CDR2: SEHNR and FQNEAQ (reference sequence). The CDR3 has 14 residues. V was cut by 2 bases and J by 7 bases, with 11 bases left in between. This receptor was taken from an adult with an advanced solid tumor such as melanoma, head and neck, liver or kidney cancer. The chain uses TRBV7-9 and TRBJ2-2, with a tentative D call TRBD1 (5 bases). Sample: CD4+ or CD8+ T cells sorted from blood, taken in a trial of the OX40 agonist ivuxolimab. In DNA, the CDR3 is TGTGCCAGCAGCTTACAGGGCCGCGACGGGGAGCTGTTTTTT. Translated: CASSLQGRDGELFF.